One sample yielded the 10 T cell receptor beta chains listed below, sequenced in a study of identical twins. TCRdb re-analysed the 5' RACE reads in MiXCR, keeping a single row per CDR3 protein. The sample holds roughly 220,000 distinct CDR3 sequences, under 8.5% seen once. The data also belong to a second study, concerning T cells expressing NK-cell markers.

Sample: CD8+ T cells sorted from blood. These receptors were obtained from a young woman in good health.

The rearrangement joins TRBV4-1 to TRBJ2-7; 7 bases match TRBD1. With 3 bases clipped from V and 1 base from J, the junction kept 6 bases outside the gene matches. Germline V gene sequence: CDR1 MGHRA, CDR2 YSYEKL. The CDR3 extends over 15 amino acids. CDR3 residues: CASSQTGSTSYEQYF. CDR3 DNA sequence: TGCGCCAGCAGCCAGACAGGGTCGACTTCCTACGAGCAGTACTTC.

This clonotype was recorded a few times. The V gene is TRBV20-1, the J gene TRBJ2-7; 7 bases are a match to TRBD2. The CDR3 runs to 15 residues. The V segment lost 0 bases and the J segment 0 bases; nucleotides outside the gene matches: 5. Germline CDR1 DFQATT, CDR2 SNEGSKA (reference sequence). The CDR3 is CSARDRLADSYEQYF. In DNA, the CDR3 is TGCAGTGCTAGAGATCGGCTAGCGGACTCCTACGAGCAGTACTTC.

Only a few counts were recorded for this clonotype. This chain links TRBV7-6 with TRBJ2-5; 7 bases align to TRBD1. CDR1 is SGHVS and CDR2 is FNYEAQ in the germline V gene. The ends lost 2 bases at V and 5 bases at J; junction bases unmatched: 11. The CDR3 covers 16 residues. Here the CDR3 reads CASSLTLALRGETQYF. The CDR3 DNA follows: TGTGCCAGCAGCTTAACCCTAGCCCTCAGGGGGGAGACCCAGTACTTC.

This clonotype came up a few times. The genes are TRBV27 and TRBJ2-1; D could derive from TRBD1 or TRBD2 (5 bases each). The germline CDR1 and CDR2 sequences are MNHEY and SMNVEV (reference sequence). The CDR3 extends over 14 amino acids. V lost 5 bases, J lost 6 bases, and 14 bases lay in between. The CDR3 DNA is TGTGCCAGCAGTCCAGCAGTGGGGACCAATGAGCAGTTCTTC. It yields the protein CASSPAVGTNEQFF.

About this clonotype: The conserved phenylalanine or tryptophan is not found at the CDR3 terminus, so this likely reflects a read error. V usage is TRBV6-1 and J usage is TRBJ2-7, with 12 nucleotides matching TRBD2. The V and J ends lost 7 bases and 1 base, in that order; junction bases with no gene match: 5. The germline V gene encodes CDR1 MNHNS and CDR2 SASEGT. CDR3 length: 15 amino acids. The CDR3 reads CASTLLAGGSYEQYC. CDR3 DNA sequence: TGTGCCAGCACCCTCCTAGCGGGAGGGTCCTACGAGCAGTACTGC.

Only a few counts were recorded for this clonotype. The CDR3 reads CSVYETGSVASGNTIYF. In DNA form, the CDR3 reads TGCAGCGTCTACGAGACAGGGTCCGTAGCCTCTGGAAACACCATATATTTT. This chain connects TRBV29-1 to TRBJ1-3, with 7 bases matching TRBD1. V was pared by 6 bases and J by 0 bases, with 14 bases of the junction left unmatched. Germline CDR1 and CDR2: SQVTM and ANQGSEA. The CDR3 is 17 amino acids.

This clonotype came up many times. The J gene is TRBJ2-3, the V gene TRBV6-5; TRBD2 matches 11 bases. V lost 5 bases to trimming and J lost 2 bases; unmatched junction nucleotides: 6. CDR3 length: 16 amino acids. Germline CDR1 is MNHEY and CDR2 is SVGAGI. The CDR3 protein is CASSLLAGVLTDTQYF. In nucleotides, the CDR3 is TGTGCCAGCAGTCTACTAGCGGGAGTCCTCACAGATACGCAGTATTTT.

This clonotype was recorded at least ten times. The chain has TRBV29-1 and TRBJ1-1, with 9 bases identical to TRBD1. The V gene's germline CDR1 is SQVTM and CDR2 ANQGSEA. CDR3 length equals 13 residues. J was trimmed by 7 bases and V by 6 bases; bases with no gene match: 9. The CDR3 protein is CSVAGTGSFEAFF. The CDR3 DNA reads as TGCAGCGTGGCCGGGACAGGGTCCTTTGAAGCTTTCTTT.

The table lists this clonotype with a few counts. The chain employs TRBV7-6 and TRBJ2-3, with D tentatively TRBD2 (5 bases). The CDR3 is made up of 14 amino acids. V lost 0 bases, J lost 7 bases, and 11 bases lay in between. Germline V lookup: CDR1 SGHVS, CDR2 FNYEAQ. Written as DNA, the CDR3 is TGTGCCAGCAGCTTAGCCGGCGGGTTACATACGCAGTATTTT. This sequence encodes CASSLAGGLHTQYF.

In its sample, this clonotype was seen a few times. The chain joins TRBV20-1 to TRBJ2-7; D not resolved. Trimming shortened V by 4 bases and J by 6 bases, and 13 bases separated the two germline ends. The CDR3 totals 12 residues. CDR1 and CDR2 from the germline V gene are DFQATT and SNEGSKA (reference sequence). The CDR3 loop is CSAIPLSPEQYF. The CDR3 DNA reads TGCAGTGCTATCCCTTTGTCCCCCGAGCAGTACTTC.